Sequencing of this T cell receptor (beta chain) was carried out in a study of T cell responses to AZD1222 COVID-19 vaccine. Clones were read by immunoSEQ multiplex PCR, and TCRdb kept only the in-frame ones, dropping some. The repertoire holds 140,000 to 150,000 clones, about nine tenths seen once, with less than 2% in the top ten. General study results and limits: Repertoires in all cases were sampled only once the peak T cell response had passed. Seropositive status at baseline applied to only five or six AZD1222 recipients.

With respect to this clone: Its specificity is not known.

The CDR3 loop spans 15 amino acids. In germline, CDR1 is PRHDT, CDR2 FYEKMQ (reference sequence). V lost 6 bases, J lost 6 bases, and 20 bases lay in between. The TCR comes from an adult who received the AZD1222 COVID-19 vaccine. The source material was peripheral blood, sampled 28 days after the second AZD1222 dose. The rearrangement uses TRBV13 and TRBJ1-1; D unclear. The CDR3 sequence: CASSRRAPNLPEAFF. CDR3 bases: TGTGCCAGCAGTCGAAGGGCCCCAAATCTCCCTGAAGCTTTCTTT.